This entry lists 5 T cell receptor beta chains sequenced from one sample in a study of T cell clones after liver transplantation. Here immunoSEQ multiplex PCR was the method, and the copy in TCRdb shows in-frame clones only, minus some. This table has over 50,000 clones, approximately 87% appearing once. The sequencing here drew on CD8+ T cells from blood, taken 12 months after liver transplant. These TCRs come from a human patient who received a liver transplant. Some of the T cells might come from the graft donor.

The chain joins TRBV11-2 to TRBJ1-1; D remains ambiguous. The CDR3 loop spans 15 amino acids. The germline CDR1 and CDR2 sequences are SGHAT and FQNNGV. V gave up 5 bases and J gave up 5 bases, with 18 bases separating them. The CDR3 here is CASSRIAVLETEAFF. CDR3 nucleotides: TGTGCCAGCAGCCGAATCGCGGTACTGGAAACTGAAGCTTTCTTT. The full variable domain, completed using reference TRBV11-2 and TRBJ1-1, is EAGVAQSPRYKIIEKRQSVAFWCNPISGHATLYWYQQILGQGPKLLIQFQNNGVVDDSQLPKDRFSAERLKGVDSTLKIQPAKLEDSAVYLCASSRIAVLETEAFFGQGTRLTVV.

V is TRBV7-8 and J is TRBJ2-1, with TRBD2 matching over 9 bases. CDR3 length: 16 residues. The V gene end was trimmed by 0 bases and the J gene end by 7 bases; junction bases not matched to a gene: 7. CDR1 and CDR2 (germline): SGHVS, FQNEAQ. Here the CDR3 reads CASSLALAGVTNEQFF. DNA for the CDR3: TGTGCCAGCAGCTTAGCCTTAGCGGGAGTAACAAATGAGCAGTTCTTC.

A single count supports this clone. The CDR3, as DNA: TGTGCCTGGACGGGGGCAATGAACACTGAAGCTTTCTTT. Amino acid sequence: CAWTGAMNTEAFF. V gene TRBV30 combines with J gene TRBJ1-1; D is perhaps TRBD1 (6 bases). V gave up 4 bases and J gave up 0 bases, with 9 bases separating them. The CDR3 covers 13 residues. Germline V gene lookup returns CDR1 GTSNPN and CDR2 SVGIG (reference sequence).

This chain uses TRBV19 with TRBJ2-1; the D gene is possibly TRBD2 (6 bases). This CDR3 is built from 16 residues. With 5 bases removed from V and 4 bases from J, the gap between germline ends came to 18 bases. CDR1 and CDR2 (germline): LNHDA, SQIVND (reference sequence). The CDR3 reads CASSYPGLPTYNEQFF. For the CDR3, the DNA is TGTGCCAGTAGTTACCCGGGACTCCCGACTTACAATGAGCAGTTCTTC.

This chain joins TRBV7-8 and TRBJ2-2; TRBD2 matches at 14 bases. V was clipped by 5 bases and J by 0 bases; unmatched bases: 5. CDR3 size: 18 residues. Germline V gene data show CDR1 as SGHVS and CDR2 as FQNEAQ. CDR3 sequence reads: CASSLGLAGEPNTGELFF. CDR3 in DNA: TGTGCCAGCAGCCTGGGACTAGCGGGGGAGCCGAACACCGGGGAGCTGTTTTTT.